In its sample, the clone carrying this T cell receptor beta chain is medium-sized (0.01 to 0.1%). Germline V CDR1 and CDR2: LNHDA, SQIVND (reference sequence). The germline V and J ends were trimmed by 3 bases and 1 base, with 10 bases remaining between them. CDR3 size: 16 residues. This entry belongs to a study of blood T cell repertoires in COVID-19. Data came from immunoSEQ multiplex PCR; TCRdb stores just in-frame clones and leaves some out. The sample lists approximately 22,000 clones, 80% to 85% seen once, with approximately 8.4% in the top ten. The sequence was obtained from a human donor in a cohort sampled during active COVID-19. The sequenced sample consisted of peripheral blood. V and J are TRBV19 and TRBJ2-6; no reliable D call. CDR3 nucleotide sequence: TGTGCCAGTAGTATCTCAGGTCCATCTGGGGCCAACGTCCTGACTTTC. This encodes CASSISGPSGANVLTF.